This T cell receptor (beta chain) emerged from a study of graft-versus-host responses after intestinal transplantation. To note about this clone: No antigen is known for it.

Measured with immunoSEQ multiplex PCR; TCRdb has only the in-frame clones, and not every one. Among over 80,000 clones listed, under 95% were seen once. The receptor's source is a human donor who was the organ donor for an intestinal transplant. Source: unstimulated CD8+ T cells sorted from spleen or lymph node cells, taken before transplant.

CDR3: CASSQEQGVRPEKLFF. CDR3 bases: TGTGCCAGCAGCCAAGAACAAGGGGTTAGGCCTGAAAAACTGTTTTTT. The chain carries TRBV4-2 and TRBJ1-4; tentatively, D is TRBD1 (5 bases). In germline, CDR1 is LGHNA, CDR2 YNFKEQ. This CDR3 has 16 amino acids. The germline V and J ends were trimmed by 0 bases and 7 bases, with 15 bases remaining between them.